This note documents a single T cell receptor beta chain sequence. Its antigen is still unknown. Base qualities are not at hand, and no much larger clone is one base apart. Cut back by 2 bases and 9 bases, the V and J ends lie 6 bases apart. Including the terminal cysteine and phenylalanine, the CDR3 comprises 11 residues. CDR3 DNA is the only sequence kept; it has 33 bases, read in frame from the first base. The germline V gene gives CDR1 as SGHAT and CDR2 as FQNNGV. The protocol used for the library was the immunoSEQ multiplex PCR assay. For the multiplex PCR, a mixture combining 60 forward primers for TCR Vbeta segments and 13 reverse primers for TCR Jbeta segments was used. Amplification of the CDR3 region of rearranged TCR beta genes was performed with a multiplex PCR assay on genomic DNA. The Illumina HiSeq System was used to sequence the amplified TCR beta libraries as 87-base-pair reads. The source study handled its data this way. A later analysis tallied around 80 million unique TCR beta chains across the 666 repertoires, and about 10 million of those chains were shared by two or more donors. A nearest-neighbor algorithm error-corrected the raw reads and collapsed the reads into unique sequences, merging closely related sequences to remove PCR and sequencing errors. CDR3 sequences were aligned to IMGT reference sequences to assign V, D and J gene segments. For a sequence to be retained, a match of at least six nucleotides to both a V gene segment and a J gene segment was required. Rearrangements were called productive when the CDR3 lacked stop codons and stayed in frame with V and J; all others were non-productive. Following IMGT convention, CDR3 was defined as the stretch from the second conserved V-encoded cysteine to the conserved J-encoded phenylalanine. Sequences without an unambiguous match to a single V gene segment were excluded from the earlier analysis of 587 of the donors. In an earlier analysis of 587 of the donors, a V segment was called functional when productive rearrangements were above 56.7%, and segregating when the standard deviation between donors exceeded 5%. A statistical classification framework was developed to diagnose cytomegalovirus status using the catalog of TCR beta chain sequences. A later analysis assigned V and J genes by comparing TCR nucleotide sequences with IMGT/GENE-DB human TR gene sequences. The TCRdist pipeline was used in a later analysis to assign CDR3 sequences and most-parsimonious VDJ recombination scenarios. In a later analysis, each TCR beta chain was defined by its CDR3 amino acid sequence together with its V-gene family, and reads lacking a unique V-gene family were excluded. To address suspected cross-contamination and a sequencing artifact, a later analysis removed roughly 640 highly shared, low-generation-probability nucleotide sequences. A later analysis calculated a clonal expansion index for each public chain from normalized within-repertoire ranks of inferred template counts. Generation probabilities in a later analysis came from a VDJ recombination model fitted to out-of-frame rearrangements, and those results were checked against IGoR. A later analysis scored TCR-TCR, TCR-HLA and TCR-CMV co-occurrence with hypergeometric tests, applying a repertoire-size bias correction to TCR pairs. A later analysis estimated false discovery rates by permuting HLA or CMV assignments 20 times. In a later analysis, co-occurring TCRs were grouped using DBSCAN, and TCRdist sequence similarity was added for clustering within HLA-allele-positive subsets. Co-occurrence clustering excluded repertoires with fewer than 30,000 or more than 120,000 public chains, plus five with anomalous nucleotide sharing. The source is immuneACCESS, and TCRdb retained only in-frame sequences with V and J called. Part of the clones is not carried over; for the studies checked, unresolved V genes explain less than half of this, and the remainder is unexplained. The V and J calls and clone size were taken over from that table, and D and trimming were inferred from the DNA. The sample data list about 85,000 clones, and around 80% of these were observed just once. The top ten hold approximately 23% of the sample.

This specimen comes from a study of cytomegalovirus exposure and HLA in healthy donors (dated by TCRdb to 2015 to 2018). For the study in its entirety: In an earlier analysis of roughly 590 of the donors, about 270 Gb of sequence data and 117 million unique TCR beta sequences from 150 million to 200 million T cells were reported. An early release that covered roughly 600 HLA-typed donors contained approximately 320 gigabases of sequencing data and 70 million to 100 million unique TCR sequences. Among the roughly 400 genotyped donors, approximately 81% belonged to the genetic ancestry cluster associated with self-reported Caucasian donors. The aim of the study was to test whether cataloging public T cell receptors could identify signatures of past pathogen exposure. The study used immunosequencing to profile the T cell repertoires of 666 subjects and linked those repertoires to cytomegalovirus serostatus. A separate validation cohort of over a hundred different subjects was used in addition to the roughly 720-subject first cohort. To predict cytomegalovirus infection status, the study combined high-throughput TCR immunosequencing, statistical association of individual TCRs with disease status, and machine learning. To study patterns of TCR occurrence, a later analysis re-analyzed previously published TCR beta repertoires from 650 to 750 donors and added high-resolution HLA genotyping. In the later analysis, no new phenotypic data were used to find candidate immune exposures; instead, reliance was placed on TCR beta sequences and their occurrence across donors. To decide whether each TCR beta V gene segment behaved as functional or pseudogenic, an earlier analysis of some 600 of the donors relied on high-throughput TCR beta sequencing. Donor age, sex, ethnicity and CMV serostatus were collected together with the repertoire data. Genome-wide SNP genotypes for about 60% of the roughly 670 donors were used in a later genetic analysis, which treated that subset as a discovery cohort. Every repertoire in the discovery cohort had been generated on one and the same sequencing platform. HLA typing covered class I and class II loci at four-digit resolution. Typing coverage varied by locus: 629-630 donors for A, B, C, DRB1 and DQB1; roughly 510 for DQA1; about 600 for DPA1; 450 to 480 for DPB1. Four or five DR-DQ haplotypes were handled as single units for association and clustering because linkage in the cohort was strong. On average, around 240,000 unique TCR beta nucleotide sequences were sequenced per donor among 300 to 500 genotyped donors of the cohort, with approximately 18% of those sequences being non-productive. On the study overall, not on this receptor specifically: Some IMGT-functional V segments, including TRBV6-2 and TRBV6-3, could not be distinguished by the 87-base-pair reads and were therefore excluded. Immune exposure information for the cohort was limited to CMV serostatus. Because counts were too low, around 17 rarely observed V segments, including chromosome 9 orphons, were left out of the earlier analysis of 587 of the donors. In the study, approximately 160 TCR beta chains were listed as associated with cytomegalovirus. Most TCR sequences were observed very rarely across donors, whereas some public TCRs were present in many individuals. A later genetic analysis associated a missense DCLRE1C variant with V-gene and J-gene trimming of TCR beta chains, and an independent cohort replicated the association. A further reported finding was that TCR beta sequences accurately predicted the HLA-A and HLA-B alleles for most subjects in the first cohort. In a later analysis, HLA-associated TCR beta chains were found to be more clonally expanded and to have lower generation probabilities than equally common non-associated chains. According to the authors, the approach could potentially be generalized to other disease states and immunological phenotypes. In a later analysis, several top co-occurrence clusters were reported to appear linked to parvovirus B19, influenza, CMV and Epstein-Barr virus. Cytomegalovirus status was reported to be diagnosed by the classifier with high specificity and sensitivity in both the original and validation cohorts. In this cohort, only TCR beta chains were sequenced, and detectable features were limited by the absence of alpha or paired-chain data. Because some donors lacked HLA typing at each locus, the association tests relied only on the typed subset. In a later genetic analysis, fewer N-insertions in productive TCRs were reported among donors in an Asian-associated ancestry cluster than the roughly 700-donor mean. According to a later analysis, most CMV-associated TCR beta chains appeared to be HLA-restricted, and the HLA associations seemed to be driven largely by CMV exposure. In vitro tests confirmed that a few of the cytomegalovirus-associated TCR beta chains recognize cytomegalovirus antigens. In a later analysis, some 17,000 TCR beta sequences were associated with specific HLA alleles at a false discovery rate of 0.05. When HLA alleles, especially DR and DQ, strongly co-occurred, TCR associations were difficult to assign to individual alleles. In a later analysis, the rate of TCR association differed among HLA loci, with DRB1 alleles having the most associated TCRs and HLA-C alleles having the fewest. A group of highly shared sequence variants was considered likely to be a technical artifact of the sequencing pipeline. Roughly uniform sequencing depth across donors was assumed in presence/absence analyses, although this assumption may not hold. In an earlier analysis of more than 500 of the donors, most TCR beta V segments appeared in productive rearrangements about 87% or about 30% of the time, broadly matching IMGT annotations. Correlated functional status among segregating V segments might reflect linkage disequilibrium, but an unknown experimental factor could not be ruled out.

The cohort was made up of 650 to 700 healthy bone marrow donors. All cohort members were sampled while nominally healthy, although unrecorded immune exposures were likely present. The donor was CMV seropositive and belonged to the group of 250 to 300 seropositive cohort members. A peripheral blood sample was collected from each donor, and TCR beta sequencing was performed on peripheral blood mononuclear cells. Genomic DNA extraction from the blood cell samples was performed with the Qiagen DNeasy Blood Extraction Kit. The sample consisted of PBMCs. The rearrangement joined TRBV11-2 to TRBJ2-3, with the D segment identity uncertain. The sequence was collected from a woman between 45 and 65 years old in good health and CMV-seropositive. Read as DNA, the sequence is TGTGCCAGCAGCTTAACAAACACGCAGTATTTT. Its amino acids are CASSLTNTQYF. Outside the CDR3, residues come from the reference TRBV11-2 and TRBJ2-3 proteins, so the full variable domain is: EAGVAQSPRYKIIEKRQSVAFWCNPISGHATLYWYQQILGQGPKLLIQFQNNGVVDDSQLPKDRFSAERLKGVDSTLKIQPAKLEDSAVYLCASSLTNTQYFGPGTRLTVL.